This TCR beta chain emerged from a study of blood T cell repertoires in COVID-19. Study-level information: PBMCs, B-cell-depleted T cells, or T cells were the source of the cDNA or gDNA that made up the material.

V shed 8 bases, J shed 1 base, and the junction held 4 bases outside the gene matches. Germline V gene sequence: CDR1 SNHLY, CDR2 FYNNEI. The CDR3 extends over 13 amino acids. In the original workflow: Reference gene primers were amplified, and this amplification served to estimate nucleated cell counts. Clones were read by immunoSEQ multiplex PCR, and TCRdb kept only the in-frame ones, dropping some. From that table come the V and J calls and clone size; the DNA was used to work out D and trimming. The sample shows some 380,000 clones, 70% to 90% of them seen only once. The receptor was isolated from a man aged 30 to 45 who had recovered from COVID-19. The V gene is TRBV2, the J gene TRBJ1-1; 7 nucleotides line up with TRBD1. The sequencing input was PBMCs or T cells enriched from blood (not recorded which). CDR3 sequence (DNA): TGTGCCAGCGGGGGACAGCCGAACACTGAAGCTTTCTTT. Its translation: CASGGQPNTEAFF.